This TCR beta chain came from a study of T cell changes during pregnancy in multiple sclerosis. From germline, CDR1 is SGDLS and CDR2 YYNGEE. Unmatched junction bases numbered 2, after V lost 0 bases and J lost 3 bases. The CDR3 covers 15 residues. Sequenced by immunoSEQ multiplex PCR; TCRdb stores in-frame clones only, minus some. The sample yields tens of thousands of clones, 85% to 95% seen once. The material was CD4+ T cells from peripheral blood mononuclear cells, obtained in the second trimester of pregnancy. V and J are TRBV9 and TRBJ2-3; TRBD1 matches 9 bases. This TCR was sampled from a female donor with multiple sclerosis, enrolled in a pregnancy study. The CDR3 coding sequence is TGTGCCAGCAGCGTAGTGGGACAGGGTACAGATACGCAGTATTTT. Amino acid sequence: CASSVVGQGTDTQYF.